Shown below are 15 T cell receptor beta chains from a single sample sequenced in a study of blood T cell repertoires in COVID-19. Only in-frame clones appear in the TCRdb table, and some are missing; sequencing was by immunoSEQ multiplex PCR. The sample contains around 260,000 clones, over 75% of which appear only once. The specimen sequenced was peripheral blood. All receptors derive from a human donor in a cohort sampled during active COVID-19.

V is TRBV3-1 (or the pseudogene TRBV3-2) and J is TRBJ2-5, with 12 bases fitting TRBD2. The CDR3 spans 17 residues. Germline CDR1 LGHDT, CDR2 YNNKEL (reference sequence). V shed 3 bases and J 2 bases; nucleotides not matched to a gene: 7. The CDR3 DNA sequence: TGTGCCAGCAGCCATATGGCTAGCGGGAGGGAGCAAGAGACCCAGTACTTC. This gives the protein CASSHMASGREQETQYF.

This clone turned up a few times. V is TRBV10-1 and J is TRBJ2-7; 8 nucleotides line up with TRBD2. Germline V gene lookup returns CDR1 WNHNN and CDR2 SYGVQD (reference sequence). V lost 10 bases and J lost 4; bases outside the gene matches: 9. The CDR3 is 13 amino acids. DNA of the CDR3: TGCGCCACCCCGGGGGGGTTAGGTTACGAGCAGTACTTC. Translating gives CATPGGLGYEQYF.

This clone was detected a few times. CDR3 DNA sequence: TGTGCCAGCAGCCCAGCACAGGGCTCCGGGGAGCTGTTTTTT. It encodes CASSPAQGSGELFF. V gene TRBV3-1 (or the pseudogene TRBV3-2) combines with J gene TRBJ2-2; D is perhaps TRBD1 (6 bases). Trimming removed 4 bases at V and 6 bases at J, with 12 bases between. The CDR3 covers 14 residues. CDR1 LGHDT and CDR2 YNNKEL come from the germline V gene (reference sequence).

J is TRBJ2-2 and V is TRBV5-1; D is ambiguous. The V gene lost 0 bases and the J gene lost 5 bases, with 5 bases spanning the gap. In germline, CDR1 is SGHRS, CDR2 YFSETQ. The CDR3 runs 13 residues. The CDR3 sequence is CASSLGRTGELFF. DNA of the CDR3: TGCGCCAGCAGCTTGGGCCGGACCGGGGAGCTGTTTTTT.

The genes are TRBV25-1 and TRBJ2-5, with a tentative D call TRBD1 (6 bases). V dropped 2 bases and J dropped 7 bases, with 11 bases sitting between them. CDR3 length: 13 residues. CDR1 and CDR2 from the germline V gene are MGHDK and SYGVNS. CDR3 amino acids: CASSEGPRGTQYF. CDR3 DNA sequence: TGTGCCAGCAGTGAAGGTCCCAGGGGGACCCAGTACTTC. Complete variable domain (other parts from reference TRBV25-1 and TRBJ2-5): EADIYQTPRYLVIGTGKKITLECSQTMGHDKMYWYQQDPGMELHLIHYSYGVNSTEKGDLSSESTVSRIRTEHFPLTLESARPSHTSQYLCASSEGPRGTQYFGPGTRLLVL.

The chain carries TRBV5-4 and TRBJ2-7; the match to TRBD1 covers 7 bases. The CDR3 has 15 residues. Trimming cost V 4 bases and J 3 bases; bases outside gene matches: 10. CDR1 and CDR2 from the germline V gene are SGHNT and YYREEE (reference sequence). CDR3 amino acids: CASSQTGSNRYEQYF. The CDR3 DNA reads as TGTGCCAGCAGCCAGACAGGGTCGAATCGCTACGAGCAGTACTTC.

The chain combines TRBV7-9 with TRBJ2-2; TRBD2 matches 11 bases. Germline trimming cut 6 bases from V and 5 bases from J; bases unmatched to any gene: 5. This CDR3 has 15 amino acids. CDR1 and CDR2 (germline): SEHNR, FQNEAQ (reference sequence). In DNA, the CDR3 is TGTGCCAGCAGATACGGGACTAGCGGAACCGGGGAGCTGTTTTTT. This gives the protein CASRYGTSGTGELFF.

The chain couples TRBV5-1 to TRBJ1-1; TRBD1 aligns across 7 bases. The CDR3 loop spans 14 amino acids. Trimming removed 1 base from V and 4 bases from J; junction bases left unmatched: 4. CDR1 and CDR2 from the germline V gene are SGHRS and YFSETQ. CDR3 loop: CASSLQGEGTEAFF. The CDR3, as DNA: TGCGCCAGCAGCTTGCAGGGGGAAGGCACTGAAGCTTTCTTT. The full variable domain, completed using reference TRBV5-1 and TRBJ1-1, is KAGVTQTPRYLIKTRGQQVTLSCSPISGHRSVSWYQQTPGQGLQFLFEYFSETQRNKGNFPGRFSGRQFSNSRSEMNVSTLELGDSALYLCASSLQGEGTEAFFGQGTRLTVV.

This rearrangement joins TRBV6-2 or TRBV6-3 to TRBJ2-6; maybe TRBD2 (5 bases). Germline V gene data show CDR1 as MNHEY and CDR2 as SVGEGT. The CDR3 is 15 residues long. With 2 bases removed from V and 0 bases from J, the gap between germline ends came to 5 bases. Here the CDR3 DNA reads TGTGCCAGCAGTTACGGGAGCTCTGGGGCCAACGTCCTGACTTTC. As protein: CASSYGSSGANVLTF.

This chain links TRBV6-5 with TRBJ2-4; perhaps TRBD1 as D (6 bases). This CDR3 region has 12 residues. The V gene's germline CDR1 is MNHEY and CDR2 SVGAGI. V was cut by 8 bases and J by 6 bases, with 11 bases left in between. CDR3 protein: CASWDNGNIQYF. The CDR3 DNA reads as TGTGCCAGCTGGGACAACGGAAACATTCAGTACTTC.

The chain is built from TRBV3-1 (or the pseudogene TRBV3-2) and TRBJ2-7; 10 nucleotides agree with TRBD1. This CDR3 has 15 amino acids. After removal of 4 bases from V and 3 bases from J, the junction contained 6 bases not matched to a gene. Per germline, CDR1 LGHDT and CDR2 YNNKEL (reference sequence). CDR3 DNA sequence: TGTGCCAGCAGCCTTCCGGGACAGGGGTACTACGAGCAGTACTTC. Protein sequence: CASSLPGQGYYEQYF.

This chain's CDR3 is CASRAIGWGENEQYF. CDR3 bases: TGTGCCAGCAGAGCAATTGGGTGGGGCGAGAACGAGCAGTACTTC. V is TRBV7-8 and J is TRBJ2-7, with D perhaps TRBD1 (5 bases). The CDR3 sequence is 15 residues long. The germline V gene encodes CDR1 SGHVS and CDR2 FQNEAQ. V lost 6 bases to trimming and J lost 5 bases, with 20 bases between them.

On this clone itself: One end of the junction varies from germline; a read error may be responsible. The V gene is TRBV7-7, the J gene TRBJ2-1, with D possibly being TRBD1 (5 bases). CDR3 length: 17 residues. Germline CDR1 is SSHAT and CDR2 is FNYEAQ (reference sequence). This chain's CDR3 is CASSLGPRGSSYNEQFF. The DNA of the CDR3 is TGTGCTAGCAGCTTAGGGCCAAGGGGTAGCTCCTACAATGAGCAGTTCTTC.

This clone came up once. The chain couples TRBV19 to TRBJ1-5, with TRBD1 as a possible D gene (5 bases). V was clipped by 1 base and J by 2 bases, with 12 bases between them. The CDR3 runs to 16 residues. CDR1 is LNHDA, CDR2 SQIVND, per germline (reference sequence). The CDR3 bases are TGTGCCAGTAGTATAGGGGGGGGAGCGGGCAATCAGCCCCAGCATTTT. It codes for CASSIGGGAGNQPQHF.

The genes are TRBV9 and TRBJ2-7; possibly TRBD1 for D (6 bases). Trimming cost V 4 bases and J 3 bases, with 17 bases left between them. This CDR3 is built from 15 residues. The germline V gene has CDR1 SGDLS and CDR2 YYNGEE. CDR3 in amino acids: CASSSNGGPGYEQYF. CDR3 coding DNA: TGTGCCAGCAGCTCCAATGGGGGCCCCGGCTACGAGCAGTACTTC. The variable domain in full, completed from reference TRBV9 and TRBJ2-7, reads DSGVTQTPKHLITATGQRVTLRCSPRSGDLSVYWYQQSLDQGLQFLIQYYNGEERAKGNILERFSAQQFPDLHSELNLSSLELGDSALYFCASSSNGGPGYEQYFGPGTRLTVT.